This T cell receptor beta chain stems from a study of early T cells in non-severe SARS-CoV-2 infection. Individual cDNA molecules each received unique molecular identifiers attached to them. A single record per CDR3 protein comes from TCRdb applying MiXCR to the 5' RACE reads. Of tens of thousands of distinct CDR3 sequences listed, less than 15% are singletons. Trimming removed 6 bases at V and 1 base at J, with 19 bases between. Germline assignment: CDR1 MDHEN and CDR2 SYDVKM. This CDR3 is built from 16 residues. The gene calls are TRBV28 and TRBJ2-7; D possibly matches TRBD1 or TRBD2 (6 bases each). The receptor was isolated from an adult who was a healthcare worker with PCR-confirmed SARS-CoV-2 infection or an uninfected control (not recorded which). The sequenced material came from whole blood. The CDR3 DNA is TGTGCCAGCAGCTTGGGGGGCGCGGGCGGATCCTACGAGCAGTACTTC. It encodes CASSLGGAGGSYEQYF.